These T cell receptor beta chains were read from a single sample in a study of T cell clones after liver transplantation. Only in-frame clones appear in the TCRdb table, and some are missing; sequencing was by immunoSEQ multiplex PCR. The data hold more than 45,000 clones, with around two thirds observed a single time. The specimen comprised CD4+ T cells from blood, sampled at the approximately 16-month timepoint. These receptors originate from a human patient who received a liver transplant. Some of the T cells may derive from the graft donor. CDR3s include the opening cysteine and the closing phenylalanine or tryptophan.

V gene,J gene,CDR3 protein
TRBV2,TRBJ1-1,CATSDRMNTEAFF
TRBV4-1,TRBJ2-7,CASSPAGTRSYEQYF
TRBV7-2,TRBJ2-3,CASSPGGGQGADTQYF
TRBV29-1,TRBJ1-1,CSVDRVGTEAFF
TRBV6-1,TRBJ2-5,CASSDGWGLAFKTQYF
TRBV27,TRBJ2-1,CASSSLLYNEQFF
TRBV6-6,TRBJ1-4,CASSYSTATNEKLFF
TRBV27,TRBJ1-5,CASSNTLGQNQPQHF
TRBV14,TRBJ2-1,CASSRYSGWDYNEQFF
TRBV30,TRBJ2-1,CAWSPLSSQISYNEQFF
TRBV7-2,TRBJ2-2,CASSLVGHGELFF
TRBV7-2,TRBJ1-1,CASSLGSRNTEAFF
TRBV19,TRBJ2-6,CASIGFRDSSGANVLTF
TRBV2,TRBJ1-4,CASSVGGLEKLFF
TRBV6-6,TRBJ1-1,CASSQQGSGTEAFF
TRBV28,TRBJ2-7,CASSLTTSNSYEQYF
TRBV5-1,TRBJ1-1,CASSLSTNTEAFF
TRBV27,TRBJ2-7,CASSSVTDTLGEQYF
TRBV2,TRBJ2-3,CASSTPPGGPSTDTQYF
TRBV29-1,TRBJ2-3,CSVLQGAHTQYF
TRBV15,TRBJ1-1,CATSRDFAGTEAFF
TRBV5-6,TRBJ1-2,CASRPTGGSYGYTF
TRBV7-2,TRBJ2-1,CASSPVDGTPTVKQFF
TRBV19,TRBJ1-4,CASSMGEKLFF
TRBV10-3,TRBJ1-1,CAISEYGGRNTEAFF
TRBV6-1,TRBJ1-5,CASSGQGGPQPQHF
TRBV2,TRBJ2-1,CASSEFRPSEINEQFF
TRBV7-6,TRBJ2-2,CASSQGLASTGELFF
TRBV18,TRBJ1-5,CASSPSINQPQHF
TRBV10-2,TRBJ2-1,CASVGQGDNEQFF